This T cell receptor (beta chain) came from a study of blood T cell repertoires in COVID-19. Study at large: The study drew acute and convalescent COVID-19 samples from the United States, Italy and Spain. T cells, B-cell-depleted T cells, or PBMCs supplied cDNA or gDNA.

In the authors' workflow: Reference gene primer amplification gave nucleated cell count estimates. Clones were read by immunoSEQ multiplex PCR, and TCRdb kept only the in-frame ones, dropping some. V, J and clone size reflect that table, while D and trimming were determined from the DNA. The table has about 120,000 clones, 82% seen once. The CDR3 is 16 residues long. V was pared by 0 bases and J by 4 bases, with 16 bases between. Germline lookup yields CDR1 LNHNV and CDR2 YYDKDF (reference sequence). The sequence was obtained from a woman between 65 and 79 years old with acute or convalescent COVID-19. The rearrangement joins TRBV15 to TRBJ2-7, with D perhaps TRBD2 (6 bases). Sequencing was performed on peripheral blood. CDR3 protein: CATSRDRRGPKYEQYF. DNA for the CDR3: TGTGCCACCAGCAGAGATCGGAGGGGCCCGAAATACGAGCAGTACTTC.